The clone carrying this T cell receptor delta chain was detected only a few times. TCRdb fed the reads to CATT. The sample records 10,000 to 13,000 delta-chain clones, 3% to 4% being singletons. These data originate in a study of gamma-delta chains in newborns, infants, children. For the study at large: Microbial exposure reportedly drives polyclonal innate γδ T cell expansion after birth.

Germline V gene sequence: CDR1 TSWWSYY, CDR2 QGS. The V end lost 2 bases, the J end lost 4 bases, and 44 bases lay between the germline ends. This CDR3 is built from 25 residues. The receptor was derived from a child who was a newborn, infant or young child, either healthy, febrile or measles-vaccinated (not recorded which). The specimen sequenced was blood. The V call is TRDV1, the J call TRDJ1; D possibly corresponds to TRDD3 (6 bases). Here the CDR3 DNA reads TGTGCTCTTGGGGAATGTAGAGGTTCCCCCCGGGGGAGGTCCCGGGCCTACCGGGTAGGCGATAAACTCATCTTT. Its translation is CALGECRGSPRGRSRAYRVGDKLIF.